Below are 7 T cell receptor beta chains sequenced from a single sample in a study of blood T cell repertoires in COVID-19. Clones were sequenced by immunoSEQ multiplex PCR, and TCRdb holds only the in-frame ones, with some missing. There are nearly 400,000 clones in the sample; around 92% occur only once, and 1.7% lies in the top ten. The sequenced sample consisted of PBMCs or T cells enriched from blood (not recorded which). These TCRs come from a woman between 25 and 40 years old who had recovered from COVID-19.

This clone has just a few counts. This rearrangement joins TRBV6-4 to TRBJ2-7; no firm D call. The V end was cut by 0 bases, the J end by 2 bases, with 5 bases between. CDR3 length: 13 amino acids. CDR1 is MRHNA and CDR2 is SNTAGT in the germline V gene. In DNA form, the CDR3 reads TGTGCCAGCAGTGACTCGAACACCTACGAGCAGTACTTC. This gives the protein CASSDSNTYEQYF.

The chain carries TRBV6-2 or TRBV6-3 and TRBJ1-2, with D unclear. Germline lookup yields CDR1 MNHEY and CDR2 SVGEGT. The CDR3 covers 13 residues. The V end was cut by 2 bases, the J end by 3 bases, with 7 bases between. In DNA form, the CDR3 reads TGTGCCAGCAGTTACGCAGTCTACTATGGCTACACCTTC. Amino acid sequence: CASSYAVYYGYTF.

Only a few counts were recorded for this clone. This chain joins TRBV7-9 and TRBJ2-1; 9 bases fit TRBD2. Germline CDR1 reads SEHNR; CDR2 reads FQNEAQ (reference sequence). The CDR3 spans 16 residues. After removal of 1 base from V and 7 bases from J, the junction contained 8 bases not matched to a gene. Here the CDR3 reads CASSLVVSGSRNEQFF. The CDR3 bases are TGTGCCAGCAGCTTAGTGGTTAGCGGGAGTCGGAATGAGCAGTTCTTC. The entire variable domain, with the rest obtained from reference TRBV7-9 and TRBJ2-1, is as follows: DTGVSQNPRHKITKRGQNVTFRCDPISEHNRLYWYRQTLGQGPEFLTYFQNEAQLEKSRLLSDRFSAERPKGSFSTLEIQRTEQGDSAMYLCASSLVVSGSRNEQFFGPGTRLTVL.

V gene TRBV6-5 combines with J gene TRBJ2-6, with a tentative D call TRBD1 (5 bases). Germline CDR1 MNHEY, CDR2 SVGAGI. The CDR3 totals 15 residues. Trimming pared 7 bases from V and 3 bases from J, leaving 13 bases between. DNA for the CDR3: TGTGCCAGCATGGGGCAGACTCGTGGGGCCAACGTCCTGACTTTC. Translation gives CASMGQTRGANVLTF.

The CDR3 coding sequence is TGTGCCAGCTCACTGCAGGCCGGGGATGGCTACACCTTC. Translated, it gives CASSLQAGDGYTF. The gene calls are TRBV18 and TRBJ1-2; D is ambiguous. Trimming removed 4 bases at V and 6 bases at J, with 12 bases between. The CDR3 is 13 amino acids. The V gene's germline CDR1 is KGHSH and CDR2 LQKENI. The full variable domain, its missing parts supplied by reference TRBV18 and TRBJ1-2, is NAGVMQNPRHLVRRRGQEARLRCSPMKGHSHVYWYRQLPEEGLKFMVYLQKENIIDESGMPKERFSAEFPKEGPSILRIQQVVRGDSAAYFCASSLQAGDGYTFGSGTRLTVV.

In its sample, this clone was seen once. V usage is TRBV3-1 (or the pseudogene TRBV3-2) and J usage is TRBJ1-4; D unclear. Germline V gene sequence: CDR1 LGHDT, CDR2 YNNKEL (reference sequence). This CDR3 contains 12 residues. Trimming cost V 3 bases and J 8 bases, with 7 bases left between them. This CDR3 reads CASSQGVEKLFF. CDR3 nucleotides: TGTGCCAGCAGCCAGGGAGTCGAAAAACTGTTTTTT.

J is TRBJ1-2 and V is TRBV7-9; TRBD1 matches 8 bases. Germline CDR1 and CDR2: SEHNR and FQNEAQ (reference sequence). J was trimmed by 6 bases and V by 1 base; bases with no gene match: 4. This CDR3 contains 14 residues. The CDR3 spells CASSLVAGGHGYTF. The CDR3 DNA sequence: TGTGCCAGCAGCTTAGTCGCAGGGGGCCATGGCTACACCTTC.